The T cell receptor beta chain under discussion was sequenced for a study of human T cells and chemical hapten exposure. At the level of the study: Patch testing was performed with 0.01% DPC on the upper back, with reading at 6 days. Patients, a majority of them female, were diagnosed with alopecia areata, totalis or universalis.

MiXCR was run by TCRdb on the RACE reads, yielding one entry per CDR3 protein. This sample has fewer than 500,000 distinct CDR3 sequences, with more than 4.5% found just once. The ends lost 6 bases at V and 3 bases at J; junction bases unmatched: 8. CDR1 and CDR2 (germline): MNHNS, SASEGT. This CDR3 has 15 amino acids. In its sample, this clonotype was seen a few times. The time point was: patch test 1, 2 weeks after DPC sensitization. Documented treatment: therapeutic diphenylcyclopropenone sensitization with weekly scalp DPC. The specimen comprised whole blood, sampled in connection with sensitization to the hapten diphenylcyclopropenone (DPC). The sequence derives from a woman between 45 and 60 years old with alopecia areata. Some clones in this sample may be carry-over from other donors' samples. This chain joins TRBV6-1 and TRBJ2-5; TRBD1 matches at 9 bases. For the CDR3, the DNA is TGTGCCAGCAGGGGACAGGGAAGGCCCGAAGAGACCCAGTACTTC. Translating it yields CASRGQGRPEETQYF.